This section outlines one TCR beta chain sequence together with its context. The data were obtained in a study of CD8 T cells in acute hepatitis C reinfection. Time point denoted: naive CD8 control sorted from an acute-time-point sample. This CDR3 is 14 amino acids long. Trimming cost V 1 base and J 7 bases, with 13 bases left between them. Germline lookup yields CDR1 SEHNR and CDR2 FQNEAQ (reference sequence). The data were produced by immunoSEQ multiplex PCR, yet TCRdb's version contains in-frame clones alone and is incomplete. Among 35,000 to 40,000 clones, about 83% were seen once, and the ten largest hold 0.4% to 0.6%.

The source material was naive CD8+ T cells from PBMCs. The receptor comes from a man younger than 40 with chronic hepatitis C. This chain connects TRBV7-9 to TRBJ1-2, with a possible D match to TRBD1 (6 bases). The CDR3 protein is CASSLDRGATGYTF. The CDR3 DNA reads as TGTGCCAGCAGCTTAGATCGGGGGGCCACTGGCTACACCTTC.